The 5 T cell receptor beta chains given below trace back to one sample, sequenced in a study of T cell changes during pregnancy in multiple sclerosis. The protocol was immunoSEQ multiplex PCR, while the TCRdb copy is restricted to in-frame clones and leaves out a portion. This sample has about 100,000 clones, with about 92% found just once. Sequences were derived from peripheral blood, sampled after pregnancy. These receptors were obtained from a female donor with multiple sclerosis, enrolled in a pregnancy study.

The chain has TRBV10-1 and TRBJ2-7, with 8 positions matching TRBD1. The CDR3 runs 15 residues. Trimming at V came to 4 bases and at J to 5 bases, leaving 10 bases not matched to a gene. Germline V gives CDR1 WNHNN, CDR2 SYGVQD (reference sequence). The CDR3 DNA follows: TGCGCCAGCAGTGCGTCGACAGGGGTCCCCCACGAGCAGTACTTC. This gives the protein CASSASTGVPHEQYF.

The rearrangement links TRBV5-6 to TRBJ1-1, with D tentatively TRBD1 (5 bases). Between the trimmed V and J ends, which lost 0 bases and 4 bases, there was a span of 7 bases. The CDR3 runs to 13 residues. The germline CDR1 and CDR2 sequences are SGHDT and YYEEEE. CDR3 sequence: CASSLGRVTEAFF. The CDR3 DNA is TGTGCCAGCAGCTTGGGCAGGGTCACTGAAGCTTTCTTT.

The CDR3 here is CASSGQGATDTQYF. The CDR3 bases are TGTGCCAGCAGTGGACAGGGGGCAACAGATACGCAGTATTTT. This chain joins TRBV2 and TRBJ2-3, with 10 positions matching TRBD1. Germline-derived CDR1 and CDR2 are SNHLY and FYNNEI. The CDR3 spans 14 residues. V shed 4 bases and J 3 bases; nucleotides not matched to a gene: 1.

CDR3 DNA: TGTGCCAGCAGTTACTCGATGACAGGCCGAAACATTCAGTACTTC. Its translation: CASSYSMTGRNIQYF. The rearrangement joins TRBV6-5 to TRBJ2-4; possible D gene TRBD1, 6 bases. Trimming took 0 bases from V and 6 from J, leaving 12 bases between them. This CDR3 comprises 15 residues. Per the germline V gene, CDR1 is MNHEY and CDR2 is SVGAGI.

V and J are TRBV7-2 and TRBJ1-1; D unclear. The CDR3 extends over 13 amino acids. V was clipped by 5 bases and J by 4 bases, with 11 bases between them. The germline gives CDR1 SGHTA, CDR2 FQGNSA. The CDR3 here is CASSPRVATEAFF. The CDR3 region has the DNA TGTGCCAGCAGCCCGAGGGTTGCCACTGAAGCTTTCTTT.